This is a list of T cell receptor beta chains from one sample in a study of T cell responses to AZD1222 COVID-19 vaccine. The protocol was immunoSEQ multiplex PCR, while the TCRdb copy is restricted to in-frame clones and leaves out a portion. The sample has roughly 270,000 clones; 94% are singletons. This sample comprised peripheral blood, obtained 28 days after the second AZD1222 dose. The receptors here all came from an adult who received the AZD1222 COVID-19 vaccine. Each CDR3 is given with its conserved first and last residue. The D gene is left open where the match is weak. Size is stated for part of the rows, as once, few or many counts, or as a class when the clone is expanded.

>NA|TRBJ2-5|TRBD2|TRBV2
TGTGCCAGCAGTGGGAGAGAGCGGGAGGCCCCGAACTTC
CASSGREREAPNF
>NA|TRBJ1-1|NA|TRBV9
TGTGCCAGCAGCGTAGTCTCTGGGAACACTGAAGCTTTCTTT
CASSVVSGNTEAFF
>NA|TRBJ1-1|NA|TRBV20-1
TGCAGTGCTAGTGGTGGTGAAGCTTTCTTT
CSASGGEAFF
>NA|TRBJ2-7|TRBD1|TRBV6-5
TGTGCCAGCACAGCGACAGGGGACGAGCAGTACTTC
CASTATGDEQYF
>NA|TRBJ2-1|TRBD2|TRBV14
TGTGCCAGCAGCCATGGTAGCGGGCCATACAATGAGCAGTTCTTC
CASSHGSGPYNEQFF
>NA|TRBJ2-1|NA|TRBV12-3/TRBV12-4
TGTGCCAGCAGTTTAGGGCAGCTAGGTGAGCAGTTCTTC
CASSLGQLGEQFF
>NA|TRBJ1-2|NA|TRBV5-1
TGCGCCAGCAGCTTGGGGCAGGGGACCCTCGGAGGGGACGGCTACACCTTC
CASSLGQGTLGGDGYTF
>NA|TRBJ2-3|NA|TRBV24-1
TGTGCCACCAGTCGGCAGAGCACAGATACGCAGTATTTT
CATSRQSTDTQYF
>NA|TRBJ1-1|TRBD1|TRBV27
TGTGCCAGCAGCCCGACAGGGTTGAACACTGAAGCTTTCTTT
CASSPTGLNTEAFF
>NA|TRBJ2-3|NA|TRBV24-1
TGTGCCACCAGTGATGACAGTCAACACACAGATACGCAGTATTTT
CATSDDSQHTDTQYF
>NA|TRBJ1-1|NA|TRBV7-9
TGTGCCAGCAGCTTCCCGCGGGGTGGGGGAATAACTGAAGCTTTCTTT
CASSFPRGGGITEAFF
>NA|TRBJ2-7|TRBD1|TRBV7-6
TGTGCCAGCAGCCCAGAGGGGACAGGTCACTACGAGCAGTACTTC
CASSPEGTGHYEQYF
>NA|TRBJ2-7|NA|TRBV9
TGTGCCAGCAGCGTAGCTGGGGACTACGAGCAGTACTTC
CASSVAGDYEQYF
>NA|TRBJ1-3|TRBD1|TRBV15
TGTGCCACTGCCGGGACAGGGGAAAACACCATATATTTT
CATAGTGENTIYF
>NA|TRBJ2-7|NA|TRBV5-6
TGTGCCAGCAGCTTGGCAGCCTACGAGCAGTACTTC
CASSLAAYEQYF
>NA|TRBJ1-1|NA|TRBV28
TGTGCCACGGGAGGAAACACTGAAGCTTTCTTT
CATGGNTEAFF
>NA|TRBJ2-1|NA|TRBV28
TGTGCCAGCAGTACGACAGTTGCGGTACGGGATGAGCAGTTCTTC
CASSTTVAVRDEQFF
>NA|TRBJ1-1|TRBD1|TRBV12-3/TRBV12-4
TGTGCCAGCAGTCGGACAGGGAGAACTGAAGCTTTCTTT
CASSRTGRTEAFF
>NA|TRBJ2-7|TRBD1|TRBV6-2/TRBV6-3
TGTGCCAGCAGTGATACAGGGGGCACCTACGAGCAGTACTTC
CASSDTGGTYEQYF
>NA|TRBJ2-7|NA|TRBV6-1
TGTGCCAGCAGTGAAGCGGGACGGGGGTACGAGCAGTACTTC
CASSEAGRGYEQYF
>NA|TRBJ2-7|TRBD1|TRBV19
TGTGCCAGTAGTATACTGCAGGGGGCAAGGGAGCAGTACTTC
CASSILQGAREQYF
>NA|TRBJ2-7|NA|TRBV11-2
TGTGCCAGCAGTCTTGGGAGTGACTACGAGCAGTACTTC
CASSLGSDYEQYF
>NA|TRBJ2-1|TRBD2|TRBV27
TGTGCCAGCAGTCCGGGGGGCTACAATGAGCAGTTCTTC
CASSPGGYNEQFF
>NA|TRBJ1-1|TRBD1|TRBV4-2
TGTGCCAGCCGGGGACAGGGACGGACTGAAGCTTTCTTT
CASRGQGRTEAFF
>NA|TRBJ1-1|NA|TRBV3-1/TRBV3-2
TGTGCCAGCAGCCAAGAAGGCCGGAGGGCTTTCTTT
CASSQEGRRAFF
>NA|TRBJ2-7|NA|TRBV2
TGTGCCAGCAGTGAAAACGCCTACGAGCAGTACTTC
CASSENAYEQYF
>NA|TRBJ2-7|TRBD1|TRBV4-3
TGCGCCAGCAGCCAAGATGGGACAGGGGTCCTCGAGCAGTACTTC
CASSQDGTGVLEQYF
>once|TRBJ1-3|NA|TRBV9
TGTGCCAGCAGCGTAGCCAGGGAGGGGGGAAACACCATATATTTT
CASSVAREGGNTIYF
>NA|TRBJ2-1|TRBD2|TRBV6-5
TGTGCCAGCAGAGCGGGAGGTTCGTACAATGAGCAGTTCTTC
CASRAGGSYNEQFF
>NA|TRBJ2-3|NA|TRBV4-2
TGTGCCAGCAGCCAAGAATCCCCCCCACAGGGAATATCAGATACGCAGTATTTT
CASSQESPPQGISDTQYF
>NA|TRBJ2-1|TRBD2|TRBV9
TGTGCCAGCAGCGTAAGCGGGAGGAGGGACAATGAGCAGTTCTTC
CASSVSGRRDNEQFF
>NA|TRBJ2-7|TRBD2|TRBV15
TGTGCCACCAGCAGAGATACAGCGGGGCTCCAAGAGCAGTACTTC
CATSRDTAGLQEQYF
>once|TRBJ2-3|NA|TRBV4-2
TGTGCCAGCAGCCTAGCTAGAGGGGTCACAGATACGCAGTATTTT
CASSLARGVTDTQYF
>NA|TRBJ1-2|NA|TRBV14
TGTGCCAGCAGCCTAGTTGGGGGCGAGGGCTATGGCTACACCTTC
CASSLVGGEGYGYTF
>NA|TRBJ2-7|TRBD2|TRBV4-1
TGCGCCAGCAGCCAAGAGGAAATAGCGGGACCCCTCGAGCAGTACTTC
CASSQEEIAGPLEQYF
>NA|TRBJ2-3|NA|TRBV28
TGTGCCAGCAGTGTGTACGCCGGGCATACGCAGTATTTT
CASSVYAGHTQYF
>NA|TRBJ2-5|NA|TRBV11-2
TGTGCCAGCACCTCAACCAGGGGGGATACAGAGACCCAGTACTTC
CASTSTRGDTETQYF
>NA|TRBJ1-2|NA|TRBV24-1
TGTGCCACCGCCTCGGGGCCGGGCGCGGGCTACACCTTC
CATASGPGAGYTF
>NA|TRBJ2-1|NA|TRBV27
TGTGCCAGCAGTTTAGTAGTACAGCCTCCCTACAATGAGCAGTTCTTC
CASSLVVQPPYNEQFF
>few|TRBJ1-6|NA|TRBV19
TGTGCCAGTAGCTTACCAAGCTCCTATAATTCACCCCTCCACTTT
CASSLPSSYNSPLHF
>NA|TRBJ1-5|NA|TRBV19
TGTGCCAGTAGTGAGGTAGGGGATCAGCCCCAGCATTTT
CASSEVGDQPQHF
>NA|TRBJ2-2|NA|TRBV28
TGTGCCAGCACCCCCCGTTACACCGGGGAGCTGTTTTTT
CASTPRYTGELFF
>NA|TRBJ2-7|TRBD1|TRBV5-1
TGCGCCAGCAGCTTGGGAACAGGGGGCGAGCAGTACTTC
CASSLGTGGEQYF
>NA|TRBJ1-2|TRBD1|TRBV6-2/TRBV6-3
TGTGCCAGCAGTTACGGGGACAGAGTCTATGGCTACACCTTC
CASSYGDRVYGYTF
>NA|TRBJ1-2|NA|TRBV28
TGTGCCAGCAGTTTAGGCGCCGGTAACTATGGCTACACCTTC
CASSLGAGNYGYTF
>NA|TRBJ1-5|NA|TRBV7-8
TGTGCCAGCAGCTCACCCTTTAGCAATCAGCCCCAGCATTTT
CASSSPFSNQPQHF
>NA|TRBJ2-3|NA|TRBV7-9
TGTGCCAGCAGAAAAGGGGGTGACACAGATACGCAGTATTTT
CASRKGGDTDTQYF
>NA|TRBJ2-7|NA|TRBV4-2
TGTGCCAGCAGCCAAGGTGGACGGCCCTACGAGCAGTACTTC
CASSQGGRPYEQYF
>NA|TRBJ1-5|NA|TRBV28
TGTGCCAGCAGCCCACTAACAGGTAATCAGCCCCAGCATTTT
CASSPLTGNQPQHF
>NA|TRBJ2-5|TRBD1|TRBV29-1
TGCAGCGTTAACCGGGACAGCAATACTCAAGAGACCCAGTACTTC
CSVNRDSNTQETQYF
>NA|TRBJ2-1|NA|TRBV3-1/TRBV3-2
TGTGCCAGCCAACCAGGGCCAGAGGATGAGCAGTTCTTC
CASQPGPEDEQFF